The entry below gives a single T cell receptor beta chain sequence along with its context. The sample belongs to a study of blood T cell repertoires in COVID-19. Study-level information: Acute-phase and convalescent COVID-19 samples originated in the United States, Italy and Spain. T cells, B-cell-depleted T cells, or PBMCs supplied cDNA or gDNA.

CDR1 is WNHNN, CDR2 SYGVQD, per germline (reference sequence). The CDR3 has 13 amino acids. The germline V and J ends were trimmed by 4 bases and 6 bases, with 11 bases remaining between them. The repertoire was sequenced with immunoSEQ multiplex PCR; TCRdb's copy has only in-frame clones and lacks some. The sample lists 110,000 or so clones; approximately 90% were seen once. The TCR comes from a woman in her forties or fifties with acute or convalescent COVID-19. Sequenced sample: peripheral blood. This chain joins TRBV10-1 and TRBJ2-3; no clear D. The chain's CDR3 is CASSVQVGDTQYF. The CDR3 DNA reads TGCGCCAGCAGTGTTCAGGTTGGGGATACGCAGTATTTT.